This T cell receptor beta chain was observed in a study of T-cell reconstitution after alpha-beta-depleted transplantation in children. CDR3 length: 15 amino acids. Trimming at V came to 1 base and at J to 1 base, leaving 2 bases not matched to a gene. CDR1 is SQVTM and CDR2 is ANQGSEA in the germline V gene. This clonotype was counted only a few times. TCRbeta library preparation incorporated unique molecular identifiers. TCRdb ran MiXCR on the PCR reads and lists one entry per CDR3 protein. Among hundreds of thousands of distinct CDR3 sequences listed, about 17% were seen once. This sample comprised PBMCs from the stem cell graft donor, obtained from the stem cell graft. The clonotype comes from a human donor who donated a stem cell graft to a child with acute lymphoblastic leukemia. The chain joins TRBV29-1 to TRBJ2-1; 9 bases are a match to TRBD2. This chain's CDR3 is CSVEGREGSYNEQFF. DNA for the CDR3: TGCAGCGTTGAAGGGCGGGAGGGATCCTACAATGAGCAGTTCTTC.